This T cell receptor (beta chain) was retrieved from a study of T cell repertoires in cytomegalovirus infection. Overall study results and limits: CMV-specific TCR beta clonotypes restricted by HLA-C dominated the ex vivo response. Carriage of CMV together with the relevant HLA was identifiable through cumulative public TCR beta family frequency.

Comments on this clonotype: Antigen unknown.

TCRdb re-analysed the reads in MiXCR, keeping a single row per CDR3 protein. The sample consists of some 150,000 distinct CDR3 sequences, about 31% of them appearing once. Looked up from germline, CDR1 is SNHLY and CDR2 is FYNNEI. The CDR3 runs 15 residues. Trimming shortened V by 6 bases and J by 3 bases, and 14 bases separated the two germline ends. The chain joins TRBV2 to TRBJ1-4; D is unresolved. The source is a human donor in good health (CMV status not recorded). Some clones in this sample may be carry-over from other donors' samples. This specimen was CD8+ T cells from cultured PBMCs, taken from culture after CMV antigen stimulation. CDR3 bases: TGTGCCAGCAGCGAACTTGGGGATGCTAATGAAAAACTGTTTTTT. Translation gives CASSELGDANEKLFF.